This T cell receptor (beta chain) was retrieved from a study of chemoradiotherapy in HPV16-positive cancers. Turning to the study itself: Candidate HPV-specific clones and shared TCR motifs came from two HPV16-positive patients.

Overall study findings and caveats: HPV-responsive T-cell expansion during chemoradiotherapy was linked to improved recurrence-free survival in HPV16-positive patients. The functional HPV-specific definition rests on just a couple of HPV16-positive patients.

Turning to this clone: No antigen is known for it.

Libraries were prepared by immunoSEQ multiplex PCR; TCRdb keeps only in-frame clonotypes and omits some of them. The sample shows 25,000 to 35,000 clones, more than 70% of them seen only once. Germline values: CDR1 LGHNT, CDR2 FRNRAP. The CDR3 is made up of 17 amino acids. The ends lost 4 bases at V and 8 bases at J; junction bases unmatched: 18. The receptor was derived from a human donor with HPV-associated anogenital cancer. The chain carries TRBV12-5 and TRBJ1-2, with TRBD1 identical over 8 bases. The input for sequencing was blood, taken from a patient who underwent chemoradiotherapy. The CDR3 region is CASGSTTTLDRGWGYTF. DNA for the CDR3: TGTGCTAGTGGTTCGACCACTACACTAGACAGGGGCTGGGGCTACACCTTC.